This entry lists 25 T cell receptor beta chains sequenced from one sample in a study of T cell responses to AZD1222 COVID-19 vaccine. The method was immunoSEQ multiplex PCR; TCRdb's version includes in-frame clones alone and lacks a portion of them. This sample has around 130,000 clones, with approximately 91% found just once. The sequencing used peripheral blood, collected 28 days after the second AZD1222 dose. The origin of the receptors is an adult who received the AZD1222 COVID-19 vaccine.

The chain links TRBV30 to TRBJ2-4, with D uncertain. This CDR3 contains 13 residues. Trimming removed 3 bases at V and 6 bases at J, with 12 bases between. CDR1 and CDR2 from the germline V gene are GTSNPN and SVGIG (reference sequence). In DNA, the CDR3 is TGTGCCTGGAGCGACGGTTCTGCAAACATTCAGTACTTC. Its translation: CAWSDGSANIQYF. The variable domain in full, completed from reference TRBV30 and TRBJ2-4, reads SQTIHQWPATLVQPVGSPLSLECTVEGTSNPNLYWYRQAAGRGLQLLFYSVGIGQISSEVPQNLSASRPQDRQFILSSKKLLLSDSGFYLCAWSDGSANIQYFGAGTRLSVL.

The chain couples TRBV4-2 to TRBJ1-2; D is unresolved. Germline V CDR1 and CDR2: LGHNA, YNFKEQ. The CDR3 runs 15 residues. Trimming removed 4 bases at V and 4 bases at J, with 16 bases between. The CDR3 DNA sequence: TGTGCCAGCAGCCGAAATACCAAAGAGACCTATGGCTACACCTTC. This translates into CASSRNTKETYGYTF.

For the CDR3, the DNA is TGTGCCAGCAGCCCCGGGACAGCCCTCTACGAGCAGTACTTC. As protein: CASSPGTALYEQYF. The V call is TRBV11-3, the J call TRBJ2-7, with 7 bases identical to TRBD1. Per germline, CDR1 SGHNT and CDR2 YENEEA. Trimming removed 5 bases from V and 3 bases from J; junction bases left unmatched: 7. This CDR3 has 14 amino acids.

The chain combines TRBV2 with TRBJ1-2; D gene unclear. Trimming removed 4 bases from V and 3 bases from J, with 6 bases in between. The CDR3 length is 12 residues. The germline V gene encodes CDR1 SNHLY and CDR2 FYNNEI. CDR3 region: CASSGSYYGYTF. The CDR3, as DNA: TGTGCCAGCAGTGGCAGCTACTATGGCTACACCTTC.

V usage is TRBV27 and J usage is TRBJ1-4; TRBD1 agrees at 9 bases. Trimming removed 5 bases from V and 5 bases from J; junction bases left unmatched: 12. Per germline, CDR1 MNHEY and CDR2 SMNVEV (reference sequence). CDR3 length equals 17 residues. CDR3 sequence reads: CASSPTPPTGGNEKLFF. As DNA, the CDR3 is TGTGCCAGCAGTCCCACTCCCCCCACAGGGGGCAATGAAAAACTGTTTTTT. The full variable domain, in which reference TRBV27 and TRBJ1-4 provide the parts outside the CDR3, is EAQVTQNPRYLITVTGKKLTVTCSQNMNHEYMSWYRQDPGLGLRQIYYSMNVEVTDKGDVPEGYKVSRKEKRNFPLILESPSPNQTSLYFCASSPTPPTGGNEKLFFGSGTQLSVL.

The CDR3 nucleotides read TGTGCCAGCAGCTCTGGGACAGATCGAGGGGCTTTCTTT. Translated: CASSSGTDRGAFF. The chain employs TRBV12-3 or TRBV12-4 and TRBJ1-1; 7 bases map to TRBD1. V trimming: 6 bases; J trimming: 11 bases; junction bases outside the gene matches: 12. The CDR3 totals 13 residues.

The CDR3 loop reads CASSSQSQGPNYGYTF. Written as DNA, the CDR3 is TGTGCCAGCAGCTCCCAAAGCCAGGGCCCTAACTATGGCTACACCTTC. The chain links TRBV5-4 to TRBJ1-2, with D perhaps matching TRBD1 (5 bases). The germline CDR1 and CDR2 sequences are SGHNT and YYREEE (reference sequence). The CDR3 has 16 amino acids. V lost 3 bases and J 0 bases, leaving 15 bases between the germline ends.

The chain joins TRBV5-1 to TRBJ1-2; D gene unclear. From germline, CDR1 is SGHRS and CDR2 YFSETQ. The CDR3 has 13 residues. The V and J ends lost 4 bases and 4 bases respectively, with 11 bases between them. CDR3 nucleotide sequence: TGCGCCAGCAGCATGCAGGCCCTCTATGGCTACACCTTC. It yields the protein CASSMQALYGYTF.

This chain connects TRBV6-2 or TRBV6-3 to TRBJ2-7, with TRBD2 as a possible D gene (6 bases). CDR1 is MNHEY, CDR2 SVGEGT, per germline. Trimming took 2 bases from V and 6 from J, leaving 8 bases between them. The CDR3 is made up of 12 amino acids. The CDR3 DNA is TGTGCCAGCAGTTACCACGGGGGCGAGCAGTACTTC. Translation: CASSYHGGEQYF.

As for this clone: Within the sample, other DNA sequences also encode this same CDR3. The V call is TRBV6-2 or TRBV6-3, the J call TRBJ1-4; 8 positions agree with TRBD1. Trimming at V came to 6 bases and at J to 0 bases, leaving 3 bases not matched to a gene. The CDR3 consists of 15 residues. Germline lookup yields CDR1 MNHEY and CDR2 SVGEGT. The CDR3 region is CASSLDRATNEKLFF. CDR3 coding DNA: TGTGCCAGCAGCCTGGACAGGGCAACTAATGAAAAACTGTTTTTT.

V usage is TRBV5-1 and J usage is TRBJ1-2; D possibly corresponds to TRBD1 (6 bases). V was clipped by 6 bases and J by 1 base, with 13 bases between them. The germline V gene encodes CDR1 SGHRS and CDR2 YFSETQ. CDR3 length equals 14 residues. This chain's CDR3 is CASNEQGNNYGYTF. DNA of the CDR3: TGCGCCAGCAACGAACAGGGAAATAACTATGGCTACACCTTC.

V and J are TRBV29-1 and TRBJ2-1; D is uncertain. From germline, CDR1 is SQVTM and CDR2 ANQGSEA. Trimming stripped 5 bases from V and 5 bases from J, with 19 bases between. The CDR3 covers 15 residues. CDR3 sequence: CSVLSPAYPHNEQFF. The CDR3 DNA sequence: TGCAGCGTTCTTTCCCCCGCCTACCCTCACAATGAGCAGTTCTTC.

J is TRBJ2-2 and V is TRBV30, with D perhaps matching TRBD1 (5 bases). Germline V lookup: CDR1 GTSNPN, CDR2 SVGIG (reference sequence). CDR3 length: 17 residues. The germline V and J ends were trimmed by 5 bases and 1 base, with 20 bases remaining between them. The CDR3 here is CAWDLKRAGWNTGELFF. In DNA form, the CDR3 reads TGTGCCTGGGACTTAAAACGGGCAGGGTGGAACACCGGGGAGCTGTTTTTT.

The V call is TRBV27, the J call TRBJ2-5; maybe TRBD1 (8 bases). CDR1 MNHEY and CDR2 SMNVEV come from the germline V gene (reference sequence). This CDR3 comprises 16 residues. Trimming took 4 bases from V and 3 from J, leaving 18 bases between them. CDR3 nucleotide sequence: TGTGCCAGCAGTTCCCCCTCACAGGGGGGGGAAGAGACCCAGTACTTC. Protein product: CASSSPSQGGEETQYF.

The CDR3 nucleotides read TGTGCCAGCCAGGGGGCTCCAAGCGCCGTGTTAACCTATGGCTACACCTTC. Amino acids: CASQGAPSAVLTYGYTF. V usage is TRBV19 and J usage is TRBJ1-2; 8 nucleotides agree with TRBD1. The CDR3 consists of 17 residues. V shed 9 bases, J shed 4 bases, and the junction held 19 bases outside the gene matches. CDR1 and CDR2 (germline): LNHDA, SQIVND (reference sequence).

This chain connects TRBV7-3 to TRBJ1-6; TRBD1 agrees at 7 bases. The CDR3 has 14 amino acids. Losses at the gene ends were 5 bases for V and 6 bases for J; bases not matched to a gene: 4. Germline V gene sequence: CDR1 SGHTA, CDR2 FQGTGA. CDR3 sequence (DNA): TGTGCCAGCAGCCTGTCAGGGGGTAATTCACCCCTCCACTTT. It yields the protein CASSLSGGNSPLHF.

The rearrangement uses TRBV7-2 and TRBJ1-3, with D possibly matching TRBD1 (6 bases). Trimming shortened V by 5 bases and J by 3 bases, and 14 bases separated the two germline ends. This CDR3 is built from 15 residues. In germline, CDR1 is SGHTA, CDR2 FQGNSA. This CDR3 is CASSQMSGVGNTIYF. CDR3 bases: TGTGCCAGCAGCCAGATGTCAGGGGTTGGAAACACCATATATTTT.

This clone occurred many times. The V call is TRBV7-9, the J call TRBJ2-5; D not resolved. Germline V gene sequence: CDR1 SEHNR, CDR2 FQNEAQ (reference sequence). The CDR3 loop spans 16 amino acids. Trimming pared 3 bases from V and 1 base from J, leaving 15 bases between. The DNA of the CDR3 is TGTGCCAGCAGCTTGAACGAGGTATTCTCCCAAGAGACCCAGTACTTC. Residues: CASSLNEVFSQETQYF.

The chain is built from TRBV27 and TRBJ1-5, with D possibly being TRBD1 (5 bases). This CDR3 region has 15 residues. Deletions cut 6 bases from V and 2 bases from J, with 14 bases between. Germline lookup yields CDR1 MNHEY and CDR2 SMNVEV (reference sequence). The CDR3 region is CASSSGGFGNQPQHF. In DNA form, the CDR3 reads TGTGCCAGCAGCTCGGGGGGGTTCGGCAATCAGCCCCAGCATTTT.

V gene TRBV6-5 combines with J gene TRBJ2-3; TRBD2 agrees at 10 bases. Germline-derived CDR1 and CDR2 are MNHEY and SVGAGI. The CDR3 has 15 residues. J lost 5 bases, V lost 4 bases, and 6 bases had no gene match. CDR3 coding DNA: TGTGCCAGCAGTTCCCCTAGCGGGGGTCTAGATACGCAGTATTTT. Protein: CASSSPSGGLDTQYF.

The V call is TRBV21-1, the J call TRBJ2-7; the table gives TRBD2 as D, unverified against the DNA. TRBV21-1 is given as a pseudogene. This CDR3 is 17 amino acids long. The DNA for the CDR3 is TGTGCCAGCGAACCCCCCGGGGGGACTAGCGGACTCGATCGGTGGTACTTC. It translates to CASEPPGGTSGLDRWYF.

V and J are TRBV10-1 and TRBJ1-5; the D gene is possibly TRBD1 (6 bases). The CDR3 has 13 amino acids. With 8 bases removed from V and 5 bases from J, the gap between germline ends came to 13 bases. The germline V gene encodes CDR1 WNHNN and CDR2 SYGVQD (reference sequence). The CDR3 loop reads CASAEGGHQPQHF. CDR3 DNA sequence: TGCGCCAGCGCGGAAGGGGGTCATCAGCCCCAGCATTTT.

The CDR3 bases are TGTGCCAGCTCCCCGGACAGGGGGCGGATAGCAACTAATGAAAAACTGTTTTTT. Translated, it gives CASSPDRGRIATNEKLFF. V is TRBV18 and J is TRBJ1-4; the match to TRBD1 covers 11 bases. J was trimmed by 0 bases and V by 6 bases; bases with no gene match: 9. This CDR3 comprises 18 residues. CDR1 and CDR2 from the germline V gene are KGHSH and LQKENI.

The chain joins TRBV7-8 to TRBJ2-3; 15 bases are shared with TRBD2. CDR1 SGHVS and CDR2 FQNEAQ come from the germline V gene. The CDR3 runs to 16 residues. Trimming at V came to 2 bases and at J to 5 bases, leaving 2 bases not matched to a gene. CDR3 protein: CASSLRGLAGGDTQYF. CDR3 nucleotide sequence: TGTGCCAGCAGCTTACGGGGACTAGCGGGAGGAGATACGCAGTATTTT.

The chain is built from TRBV3-1 (or the pseudogene TRBV3-2) and TRBJ2-7, with D maybe TRBD2 (7 bases). The CDR3 has 17 amino acids. Trimming took 3 bases from V and 1 from J, leaving 19 bases between them. The germline V gene has CDR1 LGHDT and CDR2 YNNKEL (reference sequence). CDR3 residues: CASSQTLGGPQSYEQYF. CDR3 nucleotide sequence: TGTGCCAGCAGCCAGACATTGGGGGGGCCCCAATCCTACGAGCAGTACTTC.